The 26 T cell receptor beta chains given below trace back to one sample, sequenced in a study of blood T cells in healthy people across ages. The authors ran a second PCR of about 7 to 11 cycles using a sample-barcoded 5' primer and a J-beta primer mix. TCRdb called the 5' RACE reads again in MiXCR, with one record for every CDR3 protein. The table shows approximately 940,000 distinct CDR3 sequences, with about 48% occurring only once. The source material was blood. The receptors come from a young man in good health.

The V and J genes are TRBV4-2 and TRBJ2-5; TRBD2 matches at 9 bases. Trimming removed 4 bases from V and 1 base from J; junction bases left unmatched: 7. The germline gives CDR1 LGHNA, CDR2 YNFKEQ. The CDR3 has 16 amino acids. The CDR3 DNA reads TGTGCCAGCAGCCGAGCGGGGGGAACCTTCCAAGAGACCCAGTACTTC. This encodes CASSRAGGTFQETQYF.

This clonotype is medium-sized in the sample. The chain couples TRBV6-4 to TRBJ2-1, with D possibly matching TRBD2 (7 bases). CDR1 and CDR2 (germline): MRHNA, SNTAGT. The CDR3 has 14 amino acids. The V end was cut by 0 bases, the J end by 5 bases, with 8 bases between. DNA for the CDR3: TGTGCCAGCAGTGACTCGGGGGGGCACAATGAGCAGTTCTTC. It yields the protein CASSDSGGHNEQFF.

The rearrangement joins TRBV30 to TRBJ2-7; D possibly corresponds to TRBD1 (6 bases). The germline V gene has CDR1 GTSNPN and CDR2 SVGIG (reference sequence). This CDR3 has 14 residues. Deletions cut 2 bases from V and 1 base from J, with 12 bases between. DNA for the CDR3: TGTGCCTGGAGTTCGCGAAGGGGGTCCTACGAGCAGTACTTC. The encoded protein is CAWSSRRGSYEQYF.

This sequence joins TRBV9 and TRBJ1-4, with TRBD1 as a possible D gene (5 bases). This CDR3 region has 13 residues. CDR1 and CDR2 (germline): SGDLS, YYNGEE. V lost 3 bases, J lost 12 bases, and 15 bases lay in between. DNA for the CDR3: TGTGCCAGCAGCGCGTCAATGGTGGGGGAACTGTTTTTT. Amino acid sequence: CASSASMVGELFF.

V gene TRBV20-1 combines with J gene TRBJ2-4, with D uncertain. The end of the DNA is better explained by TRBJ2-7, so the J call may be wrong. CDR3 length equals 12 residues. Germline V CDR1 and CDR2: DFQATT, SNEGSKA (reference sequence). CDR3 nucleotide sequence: TGCAGTGCTATCGAGGTTTCCTACGAGCAGTACTTC. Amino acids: CSAIEVSYEQYF.

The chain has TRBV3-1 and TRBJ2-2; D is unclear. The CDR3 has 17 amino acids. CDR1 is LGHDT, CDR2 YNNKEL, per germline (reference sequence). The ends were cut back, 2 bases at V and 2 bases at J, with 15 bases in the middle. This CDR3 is CASSQPYLTRNTGELFF. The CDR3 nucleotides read TGTGCCAGCAGCCAACCCTATTTGACTCGTAACACCGGGGAGCTGTTTTTT.

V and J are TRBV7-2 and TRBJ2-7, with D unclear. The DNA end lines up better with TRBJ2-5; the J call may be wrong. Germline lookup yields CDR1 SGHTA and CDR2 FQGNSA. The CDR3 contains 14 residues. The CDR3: CASKGSLSKETQYF. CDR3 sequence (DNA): TGTGCCAGCAAGGGTTCCCTGAGTAAGGAGACCCAGTACTTC.

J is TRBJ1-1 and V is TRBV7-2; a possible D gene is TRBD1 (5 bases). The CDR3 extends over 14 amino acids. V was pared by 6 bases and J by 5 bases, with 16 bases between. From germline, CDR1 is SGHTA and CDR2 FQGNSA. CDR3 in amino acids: CASSSTWGGTEAFF. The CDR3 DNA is TGTGCCAGCAGTTCCACTTGGGGGGGAACTGAAGCTTTCTTT.

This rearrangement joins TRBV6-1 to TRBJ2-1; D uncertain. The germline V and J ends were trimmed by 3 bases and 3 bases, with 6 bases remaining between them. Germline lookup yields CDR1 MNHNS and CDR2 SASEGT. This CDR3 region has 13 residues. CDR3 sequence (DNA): TGTGCCAGCAGTGACGCCAGCTACAATGAGCAGTTCTTC. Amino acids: CASSDASYNEQFF.

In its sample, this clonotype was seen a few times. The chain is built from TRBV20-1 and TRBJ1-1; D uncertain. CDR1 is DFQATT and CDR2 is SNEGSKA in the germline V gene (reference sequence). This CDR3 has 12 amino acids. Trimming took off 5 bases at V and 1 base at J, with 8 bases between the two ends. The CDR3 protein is CSAGDGNTEAFF. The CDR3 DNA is TGCAGTGCTGGCGACGGGAACACTGAAGCTTTCTTT.

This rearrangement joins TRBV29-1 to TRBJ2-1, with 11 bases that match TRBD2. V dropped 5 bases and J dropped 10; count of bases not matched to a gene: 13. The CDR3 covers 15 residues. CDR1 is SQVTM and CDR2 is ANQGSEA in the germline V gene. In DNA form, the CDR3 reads TGCAGCGTTCTAGGACTAGCGGGCTATAGAGGGGAGCAGTTCTTC. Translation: CSVLGLAGYRGEQFF.

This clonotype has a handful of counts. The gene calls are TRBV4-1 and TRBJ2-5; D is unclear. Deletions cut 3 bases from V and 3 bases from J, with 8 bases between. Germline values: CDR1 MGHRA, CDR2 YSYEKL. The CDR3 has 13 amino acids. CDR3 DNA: TGCGCCAGCAGCCAGTCGGGTGAAGAGACCCAGTACTTC. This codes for CASSQSGEETQYF.

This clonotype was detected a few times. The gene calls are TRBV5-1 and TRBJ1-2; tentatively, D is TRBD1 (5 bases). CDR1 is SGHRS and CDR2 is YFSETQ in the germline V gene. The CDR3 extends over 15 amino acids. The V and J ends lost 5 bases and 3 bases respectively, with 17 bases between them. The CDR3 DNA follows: TGCGCCAGCAGGCACCTCGACGACAGTGACTATGGCTACACCTTC. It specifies CASRHLDDSDYGYTF. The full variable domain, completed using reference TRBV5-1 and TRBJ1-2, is KAGVTQTPRYLIKTRGQQVTLSCSPISGHRSVSWYQQTPGQGLQFLFEYFSETQRNKGNFPGRFSGRQFSNSRSEMNVSTLELGDSALYLCASRHLDDSDYGYTFGSGTRLTVV.

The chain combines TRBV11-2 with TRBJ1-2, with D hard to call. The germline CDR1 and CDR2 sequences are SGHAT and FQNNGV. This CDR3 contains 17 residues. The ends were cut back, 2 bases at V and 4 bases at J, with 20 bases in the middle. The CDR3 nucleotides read TGTGCCAGCAGCTTACAGCCCCGGGTCACGGAGGGCTATGGCTACACCTTC. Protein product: CASSLQPRVTEGYGYTF.

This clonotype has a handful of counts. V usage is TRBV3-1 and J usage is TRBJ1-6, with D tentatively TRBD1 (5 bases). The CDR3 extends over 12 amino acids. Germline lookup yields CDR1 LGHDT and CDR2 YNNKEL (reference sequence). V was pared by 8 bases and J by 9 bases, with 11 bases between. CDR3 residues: CASRDLSSPLHF. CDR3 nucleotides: TGTGCCAGCCGGGACCTAAGTTCACCCCTCCACTTT.

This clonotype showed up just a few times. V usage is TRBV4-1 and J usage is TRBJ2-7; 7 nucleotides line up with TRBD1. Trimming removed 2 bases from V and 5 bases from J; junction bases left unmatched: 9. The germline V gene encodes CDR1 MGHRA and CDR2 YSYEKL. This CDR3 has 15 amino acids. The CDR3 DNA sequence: TGCGCCAGCAGCCAACCGTTCGACAGGGTGAACGAGCAGTACTTC. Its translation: CASSQPFDRVNEQYF.

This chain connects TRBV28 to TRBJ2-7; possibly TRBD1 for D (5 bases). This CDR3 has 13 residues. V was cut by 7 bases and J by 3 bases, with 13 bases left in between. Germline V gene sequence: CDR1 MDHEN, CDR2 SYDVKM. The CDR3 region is CASTLNDSYEQYF. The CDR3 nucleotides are TGTGCCAGCACCCTCAACGACAGCTACGAGCAGTACTTC.

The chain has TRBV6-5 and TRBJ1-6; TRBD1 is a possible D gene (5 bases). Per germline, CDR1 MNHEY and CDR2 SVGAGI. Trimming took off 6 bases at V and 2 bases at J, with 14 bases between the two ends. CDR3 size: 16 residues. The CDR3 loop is CASRTTAPAYNSPLHF. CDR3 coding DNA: TGTGCCAGCAGAACGACAGCCCCGGCCTATAATTCACCCCTCCACTTT.

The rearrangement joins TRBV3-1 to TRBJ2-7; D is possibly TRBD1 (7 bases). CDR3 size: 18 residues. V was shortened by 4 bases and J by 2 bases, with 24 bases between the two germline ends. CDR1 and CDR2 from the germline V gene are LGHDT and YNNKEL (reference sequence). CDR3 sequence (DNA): TGTGCCAGCAGCCCTACTACCTTTCGGGGGACAGAACCCTACGAGCAGTACTTC. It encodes CASSPTTFRGTEPYEQYF.

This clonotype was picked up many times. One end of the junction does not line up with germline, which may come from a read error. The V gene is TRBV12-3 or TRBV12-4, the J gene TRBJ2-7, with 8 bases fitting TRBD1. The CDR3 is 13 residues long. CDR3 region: CASSPTGDYEQYF. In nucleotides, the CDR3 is TGCGCCAGCAGCCCGACAGGGGACTACGAGCAGTACTTC.

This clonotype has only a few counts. CDR3 nucleotides: TGTGCCATCAGTGGGGGGGCAGGCTCCTACGAGCAGTACTTC. Residues: CAISGGAGSYEQYF. The gene calls are TRBV10-3 and TRBJ2-7; D is possibly TRBD1 or TRBD2 (6 bases each). Trimming left V 4 bases short and J 0 bases short, with 10 bases between. The CDR3 length is 14 residues. CDR1 is ENHRY, CDR2 SYGVKD, per germline.

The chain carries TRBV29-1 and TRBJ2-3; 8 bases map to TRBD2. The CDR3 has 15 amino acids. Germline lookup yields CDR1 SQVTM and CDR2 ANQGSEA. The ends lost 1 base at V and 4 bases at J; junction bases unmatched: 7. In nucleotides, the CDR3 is TGCAGCGTTGAAGGTCAGCGGGAGACCCCAGATACGCAGTATTTT. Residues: CSVEGQRETPDTQYF.

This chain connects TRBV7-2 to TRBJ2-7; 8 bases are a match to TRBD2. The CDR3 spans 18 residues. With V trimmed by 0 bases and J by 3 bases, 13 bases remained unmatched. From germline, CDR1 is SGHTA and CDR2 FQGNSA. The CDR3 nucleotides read TGTGCCAGCAGCTTAGCGCCAGCGGGGGTGCACATGAACTACGAGCAGTACTTC. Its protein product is CASSLAPAGVHMNYEQYF. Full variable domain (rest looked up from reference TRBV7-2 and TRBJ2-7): GAGVSQSPSNKVTEKGKDVELRCDPISGHTALYWYRQSLGQGLEFLIYFQGNSAPDKSGLPSDRFSAERTGGSVSTLTIQRTQQEDSAVYLCASSLAPAGVHMNYEQYFGPGTRLTVT.

The DNA for the CDR3 is TGCAGTGCTAGAGATGTCAGGGTTAACTATGGCTACACCTTC. Its translation: CSARDVRVNYGYTF. The rearrangement joins TRBV20-1 to TRBJ1-2; tentative D call: TRBD1 (5 bases). Germline CDR1 is DFQATT and CDR2 is SNEGSKA (reference sequence). Trimming stripped 0 bases from V and 1 base from J, with 9 bases between. The CDR3 is 14 residues long.

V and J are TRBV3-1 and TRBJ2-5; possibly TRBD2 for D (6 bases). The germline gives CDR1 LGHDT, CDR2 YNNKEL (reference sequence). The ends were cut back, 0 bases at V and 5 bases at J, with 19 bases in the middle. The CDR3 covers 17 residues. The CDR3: CASSQDRRRGRLETQYF. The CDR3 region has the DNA TGTGCCAGCAGCCAAGATAGGCGGCGGGGACGGTTGGAGACCCAGTACTTC.

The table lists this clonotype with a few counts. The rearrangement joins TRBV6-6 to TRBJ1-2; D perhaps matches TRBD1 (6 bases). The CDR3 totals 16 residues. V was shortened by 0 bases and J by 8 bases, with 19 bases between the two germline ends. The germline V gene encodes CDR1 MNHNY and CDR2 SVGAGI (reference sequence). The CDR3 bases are TGTGCCAGCAGTTACTCTGCCCTAAACAGGGAGGGCGGCTACACCTTC. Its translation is CASSYSALNREGGYTF.